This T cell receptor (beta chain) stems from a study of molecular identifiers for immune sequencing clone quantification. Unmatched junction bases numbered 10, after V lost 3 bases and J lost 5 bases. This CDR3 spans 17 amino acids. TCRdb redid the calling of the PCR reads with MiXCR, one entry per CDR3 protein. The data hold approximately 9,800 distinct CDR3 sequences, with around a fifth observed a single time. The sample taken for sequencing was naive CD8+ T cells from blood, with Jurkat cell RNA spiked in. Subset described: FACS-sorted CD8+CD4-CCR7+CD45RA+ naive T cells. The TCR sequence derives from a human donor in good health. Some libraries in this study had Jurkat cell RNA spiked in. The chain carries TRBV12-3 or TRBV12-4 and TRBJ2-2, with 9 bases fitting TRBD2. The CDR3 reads CASSFVSGRRSTGELFF. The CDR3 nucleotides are TGTGCCAGCAGTTTCGTAAGCGGGAGGAGGTCGACCGGGGAGCTGTTTTTT.